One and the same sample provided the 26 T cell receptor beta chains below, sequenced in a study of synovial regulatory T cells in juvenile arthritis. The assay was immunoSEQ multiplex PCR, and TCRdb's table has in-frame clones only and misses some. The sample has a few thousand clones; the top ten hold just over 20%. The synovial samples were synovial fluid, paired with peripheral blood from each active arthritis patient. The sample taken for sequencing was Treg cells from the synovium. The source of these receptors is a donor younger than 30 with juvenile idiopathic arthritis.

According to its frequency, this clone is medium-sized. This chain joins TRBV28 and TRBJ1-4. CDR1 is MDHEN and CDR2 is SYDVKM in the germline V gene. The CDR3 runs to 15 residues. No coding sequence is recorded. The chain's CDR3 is CASSLDGSTNEKLFF.

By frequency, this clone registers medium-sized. The CDR3 protein is CASTSGTGIYEQYF. The V call is TRBV6-1, the J call TRBJ2-7; TCRdb returns TRBD1, unconfirmable since there is no DNA. Germline CDR1 and CDR2: MNHNS and SASEGT. CDR3 length: 14 amino acids. A DNA sequence was not provided.

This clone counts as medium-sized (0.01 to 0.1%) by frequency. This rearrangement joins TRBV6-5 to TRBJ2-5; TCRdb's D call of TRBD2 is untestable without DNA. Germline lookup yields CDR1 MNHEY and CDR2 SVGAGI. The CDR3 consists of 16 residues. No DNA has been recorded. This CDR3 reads CASSYSTSGRGETQYF.

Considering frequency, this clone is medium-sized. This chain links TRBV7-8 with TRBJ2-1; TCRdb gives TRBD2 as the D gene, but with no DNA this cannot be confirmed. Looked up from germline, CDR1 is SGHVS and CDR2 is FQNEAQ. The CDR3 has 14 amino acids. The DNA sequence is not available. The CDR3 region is CASSLDSFSYEQFF.

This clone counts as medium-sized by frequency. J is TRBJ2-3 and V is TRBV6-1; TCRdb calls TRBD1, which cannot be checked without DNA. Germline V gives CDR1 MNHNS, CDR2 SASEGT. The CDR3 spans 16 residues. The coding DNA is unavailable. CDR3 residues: CASSEGWTGGRDTQYF.

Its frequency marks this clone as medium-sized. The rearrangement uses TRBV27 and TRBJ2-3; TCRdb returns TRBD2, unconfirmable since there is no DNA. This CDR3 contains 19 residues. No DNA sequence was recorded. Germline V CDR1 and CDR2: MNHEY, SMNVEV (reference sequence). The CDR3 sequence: CASSPHKSYSATSTDTQYF.

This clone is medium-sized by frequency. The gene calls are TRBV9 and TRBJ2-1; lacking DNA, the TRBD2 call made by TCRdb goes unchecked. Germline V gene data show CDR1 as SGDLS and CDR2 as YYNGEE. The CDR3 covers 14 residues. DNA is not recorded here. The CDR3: CASSETSSYNEQFF.

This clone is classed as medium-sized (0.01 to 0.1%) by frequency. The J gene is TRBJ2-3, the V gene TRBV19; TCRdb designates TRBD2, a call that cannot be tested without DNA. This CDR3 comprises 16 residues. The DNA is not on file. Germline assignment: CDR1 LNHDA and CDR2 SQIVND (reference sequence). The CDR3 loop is CASSIPAGAGTDTQYF.

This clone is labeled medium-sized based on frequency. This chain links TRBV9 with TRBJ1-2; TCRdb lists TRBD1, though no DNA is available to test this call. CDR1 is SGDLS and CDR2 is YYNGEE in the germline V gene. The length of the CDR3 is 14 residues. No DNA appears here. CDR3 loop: CASSVDQGPYGYTF. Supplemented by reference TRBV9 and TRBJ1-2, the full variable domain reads DSGVTQTPKHLITATGQRVTLRCSPRSGDLSVYWYQQSLDQGLQFLIQYYNGEERAKGNILERFSAQQFPDLHSELNLSSLELGDSALYFCASSVDQGPYGYTFGSGTRLTVV.

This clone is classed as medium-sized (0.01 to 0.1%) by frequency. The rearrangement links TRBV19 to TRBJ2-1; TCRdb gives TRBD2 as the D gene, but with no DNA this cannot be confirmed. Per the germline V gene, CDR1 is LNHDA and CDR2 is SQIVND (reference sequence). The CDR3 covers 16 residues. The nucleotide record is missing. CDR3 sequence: CASSSLSGENYNEQFF.

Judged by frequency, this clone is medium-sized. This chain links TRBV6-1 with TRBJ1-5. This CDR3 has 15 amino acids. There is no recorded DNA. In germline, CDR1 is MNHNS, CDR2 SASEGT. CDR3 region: CASSEGSSSLRTQHF.

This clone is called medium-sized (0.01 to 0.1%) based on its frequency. CDR3 amino acids: CASSIDRGETQYF. The V and J genes are TRBV19 and TRBJ2-5; the D call from TCRdb, TRBD1, cannot be confirmed without DNA. The CDR3 extends over 13 amino acids. The DNA sequence is not available. Germline CDR1 and CDR2: LNHDA and SQIVND (reference sequence). Based on the CDR3 plus reference TRBV19 and TRBJ2-5, the full variable domain is DGGITQSPKYLFRKEGQNVTLSCEQNLNHDAMYWYRQDPGQGLRLIYYSQIVNDFQKGDIAEGYSVSREKKESFPLTVTSAQKNPTAFYLCASSIDRGETQYFGPGTRLLVL.

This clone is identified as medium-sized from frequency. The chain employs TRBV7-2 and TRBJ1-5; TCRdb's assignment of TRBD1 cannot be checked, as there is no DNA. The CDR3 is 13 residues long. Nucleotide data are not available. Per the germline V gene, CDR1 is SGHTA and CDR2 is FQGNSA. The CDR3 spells CASSFGSNQPQHF.

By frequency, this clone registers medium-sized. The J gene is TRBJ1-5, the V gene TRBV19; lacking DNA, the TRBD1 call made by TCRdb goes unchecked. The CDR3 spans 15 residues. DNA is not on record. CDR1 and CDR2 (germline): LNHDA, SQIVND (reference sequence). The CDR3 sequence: CASSIDGTGGQPQHF. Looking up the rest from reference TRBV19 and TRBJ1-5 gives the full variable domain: DGGITQSPKYLFRKEGQNVTLSCEQNLNHDAMYWYRQDPGQGLRLIYYSQIVNDFQKGDIAEGYSVSREKKESFPLTVTSAQKNPTAFYLCASSIDGTGGQPQHFGDGTRLSIL.

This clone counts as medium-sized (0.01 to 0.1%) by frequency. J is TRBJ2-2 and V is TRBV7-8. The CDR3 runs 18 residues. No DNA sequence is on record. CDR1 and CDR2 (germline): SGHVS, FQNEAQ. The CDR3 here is CASSLGASILGNTGELFF.

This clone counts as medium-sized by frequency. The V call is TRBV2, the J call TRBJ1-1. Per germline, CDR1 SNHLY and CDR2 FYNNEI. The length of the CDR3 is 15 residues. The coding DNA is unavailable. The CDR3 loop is CASSGPFGGFSEAFF.

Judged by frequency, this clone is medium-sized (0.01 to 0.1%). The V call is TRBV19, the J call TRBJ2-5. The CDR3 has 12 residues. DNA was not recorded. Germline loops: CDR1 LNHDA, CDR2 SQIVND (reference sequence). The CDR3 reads CASSQLTGTQYF.

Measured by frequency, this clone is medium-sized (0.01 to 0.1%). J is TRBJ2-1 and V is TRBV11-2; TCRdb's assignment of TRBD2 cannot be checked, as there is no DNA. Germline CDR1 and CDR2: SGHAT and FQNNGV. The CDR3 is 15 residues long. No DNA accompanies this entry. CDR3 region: CASSFQLATHNEQFF.

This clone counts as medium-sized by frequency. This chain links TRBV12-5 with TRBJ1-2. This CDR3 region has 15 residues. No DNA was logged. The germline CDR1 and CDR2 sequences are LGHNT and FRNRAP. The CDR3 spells CASGSGQEMGYGYTF.

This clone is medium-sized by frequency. This CDR3 reads CASSLASAREQYF. V usage is TRBV11-2 and J usage is TRBJ2-7; no DNA is available, so the TRBD2 call from TCRdb remains unchecked. Germline V gene sequence: CDR1 SGHAT, CDR2 FQNNGV. The CDR3 totals 13 residues. A DNA sequence was not provided. The complete variable domain, with remaining parts taken from reference TRBV11-2 and TRBJ2-7, reads EAGVAQSPRYKIIEKRQSVAFWCNPISGHATLYWYQQILGQGPKLLIQFQNNGVVDDSQLPKDRFSAERLKGVDSTLKIQPAKLEDSAVYLCASSLASAREQYFGPGTRLTVT.

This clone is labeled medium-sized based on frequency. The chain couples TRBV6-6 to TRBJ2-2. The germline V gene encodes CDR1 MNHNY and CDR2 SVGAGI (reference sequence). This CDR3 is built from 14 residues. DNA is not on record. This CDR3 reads CASRPGPNTGELFF.

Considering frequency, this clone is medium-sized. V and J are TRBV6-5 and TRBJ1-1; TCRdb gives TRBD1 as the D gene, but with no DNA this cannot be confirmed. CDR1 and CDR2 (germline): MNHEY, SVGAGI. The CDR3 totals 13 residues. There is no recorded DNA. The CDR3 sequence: CASNRGTGSEAFF.

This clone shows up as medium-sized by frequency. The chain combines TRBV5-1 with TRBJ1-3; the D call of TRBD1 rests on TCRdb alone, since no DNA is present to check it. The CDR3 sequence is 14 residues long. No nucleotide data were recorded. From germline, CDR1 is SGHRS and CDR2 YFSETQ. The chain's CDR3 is CASSSQGTGNTIYF.

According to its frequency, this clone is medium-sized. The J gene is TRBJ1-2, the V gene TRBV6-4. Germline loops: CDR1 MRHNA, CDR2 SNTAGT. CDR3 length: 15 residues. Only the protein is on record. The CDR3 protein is CASSDERKRSYGYTF.

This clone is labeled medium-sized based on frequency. Here the CDR3 reads CASRYSGHPYGYTF. This rearrangement joins TRBV6-5 to TRBJ1-2; checking the TCRdb D call of TRBD1 is not possible without DNA. The CDR3 has 14 amino acids. DNA is not recorded here. Germline-derived CDR1 and CDR2 are MNHEY and SVGAGI.

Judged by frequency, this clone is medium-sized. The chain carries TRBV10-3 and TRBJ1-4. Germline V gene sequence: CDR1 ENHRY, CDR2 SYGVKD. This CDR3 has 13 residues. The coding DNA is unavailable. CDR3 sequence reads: CAISGTGSEKLFF.